This T cell receptor (beta chain) stems from a study of shared T cell receptors in the human thymus. Only in-frame clones appear in the TCRdb table, and some are missing; sequencing was by immunoSEQ multiplex PCR. The sample shows roughly 660,000 clones, 85% to 90% of them seen only once. The same sample was also studied in work on human thymus T cells. That work adds: The source of the thymus tissue was resections taken during corrective heart surgery. Related research reported highly overlapping thymic repertoires among unrelated individuals.

Input material: thymocytes. The sequence was obtained from a boy under three years old with a congenital heart defect.

DNA of the CDR3: TGTGCCAGCAGCCAAGAAAAAGGAGGCACCGGGGAGCTGTTTTTT. This translates into CASSQEKGGTGELFF. The chain carries TRBV14 and TRBJ2-2; tentative D call: TRBD2 (5 bases). The CDR3 is 15 amino acids. Trimming left V 0 bases short and J 4 bases short, with 9 bases between. CDR1 is SGHDN and CDR2 is FVKESK in the germline V gene. Drawing the rest from reference TRBV14 and TRBJ2-2, the complete variable domain is EAGVTQFPSHSVIEKGQTVTLRCDPISGHDNLYWYRRVMGKEIKFLLHFVKESKQDESGMPNNRFLAERTGGTYSTLKVQPAELEDSGVYFCASSQEKGGTGELFFGEGSRLTVL.